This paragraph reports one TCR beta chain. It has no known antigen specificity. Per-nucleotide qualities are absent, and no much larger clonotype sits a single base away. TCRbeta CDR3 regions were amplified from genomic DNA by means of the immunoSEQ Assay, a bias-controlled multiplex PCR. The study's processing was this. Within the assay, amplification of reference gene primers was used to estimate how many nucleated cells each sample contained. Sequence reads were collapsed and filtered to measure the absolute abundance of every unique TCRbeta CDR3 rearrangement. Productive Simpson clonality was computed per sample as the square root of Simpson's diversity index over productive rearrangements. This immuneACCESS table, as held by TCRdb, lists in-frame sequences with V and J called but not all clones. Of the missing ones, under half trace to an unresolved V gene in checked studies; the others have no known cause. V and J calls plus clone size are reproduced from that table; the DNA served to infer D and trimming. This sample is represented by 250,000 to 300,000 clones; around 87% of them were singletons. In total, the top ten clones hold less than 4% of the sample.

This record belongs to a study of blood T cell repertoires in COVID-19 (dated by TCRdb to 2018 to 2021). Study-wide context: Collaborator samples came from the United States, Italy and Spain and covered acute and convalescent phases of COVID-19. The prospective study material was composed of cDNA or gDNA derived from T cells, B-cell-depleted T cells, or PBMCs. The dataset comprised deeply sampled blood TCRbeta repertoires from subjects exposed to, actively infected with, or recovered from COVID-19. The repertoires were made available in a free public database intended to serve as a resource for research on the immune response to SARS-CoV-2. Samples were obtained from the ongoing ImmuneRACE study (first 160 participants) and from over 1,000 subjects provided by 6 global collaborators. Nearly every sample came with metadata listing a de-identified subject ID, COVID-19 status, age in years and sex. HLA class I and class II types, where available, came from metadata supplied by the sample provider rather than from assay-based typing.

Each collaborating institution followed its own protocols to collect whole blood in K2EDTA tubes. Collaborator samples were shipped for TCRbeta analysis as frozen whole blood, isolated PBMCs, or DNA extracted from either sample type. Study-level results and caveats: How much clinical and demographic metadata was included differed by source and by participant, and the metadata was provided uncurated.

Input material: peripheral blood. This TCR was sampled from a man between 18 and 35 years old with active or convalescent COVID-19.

The CDR3 has the sequence CASSRAENTGELFF. The DNA sequence follows: TGTGCCAGCAGCCGAGCGGAGAACACCGGGGAGCTGTTTTTT. The rearranged segments are TRBV7-3 and TRBJ2-2; a tentative D match to TRBD2 spans 5 bases. V was cut back by 5 bases and J by 1 base, leaving a gap of 8 bases between them. The CDR3 contains 14 residues, cysteine and phenylalanine counted. Only the CDR3 part of the read is kept: 42 bases, read in frame from the first base. The germline V gene yields SGHTA for CDR1 and FQGTGA for CDR2.